This TCR beta chain was profiled in a study of blood T cell repertoires in COVID-19. About the study: Sites across the United States, Italy and Spain contributed samples from acute and convalescent COVID-19. T cells, B-cell-depleted T cells, or PBMCs provided the cDNA or gDNA that served as material.

Produced via immunoSEQ multiplex PCR; TCRdb's table is partial and in-frame only. The data show some 45,000 clones, over 75% seen once. The CDR3 is 13 amino acids. Germline assignment: CDR1 LNHDA and CDR2 SQIVND (reference sequence). Trimming took 8 bases from V and 3 from J, leaving 14 bases between them. J is TRBJ2-7 and V is TRBV19; TRBD1 might be the D (5 bases). This sequence was found in a human donor in a cohort sampled during active COVID-19. The specimen was peripheral blood. The CDR3 region has the DNA TGTGCCAGTTCTCTCAGGGTGGGCTACGAGCAGTACTTC. Translating it yields CASSLRVGYEQYF.